These 19 T cell receptor beta chains were sequenced from one sample in a study of post-analysis software for immune sequencing data. Study-wide results and caveats: Patients carried five TRBV segments more frequently than controls did, and TRBV5-6, TRBV5-1 and TRBV20-1 were among them.

These TCRs' antigens remain unknown. Built from TCR beta cDNA, the libraries had unique molecular identifiers in them. TCRdb processed the PCR reads anew with MiXCR; each CDR3 protein has one entry. The data contain roughly 580,000 distinct CDR3 sequences, 44% of them seen just once; the ten biggest clones take up under 2%. Material: blood. Receptor source: a girl aged 10-17 years with multiple sclerosis.

J is TRBJ2-2 and V is TRBV29-1; 11 bases align to TRBD2. J gave up 5 bases and V 7 bases, and 9 bases lay outside the gene matches. The length of the CDR3 is 15 residues. Germline V gene data show CDR1 as SQVTM and CDR2 as ANQGSEA. For the CDR3, the DNA is TGCAGCGCTATACTAGCGGGAGTGGGGACCGGGGAGCTGTTTTTT. This codes for CSAILAGVGTGELFF.

The V and J genes are TRBV12-3 or TRBV12-4 and TRBJ2-7, with 9 bases that match TRBD1. There are 16 residues in the CDR3. V lost 5 bases, J lost 7 bases, and 15 bases stayed unmatched. The CDR3 loop is CASSHTGTGYFNEQYF. In nucleotides, the CDR3 is TGTGCCAGCAGTCATACCGGGACAGGGTATTTCAATGAGCAGTACTTC.

This chain connects TRBV6-5 to TRBJ2-7, with unresolved D. The J call may be in error: the DNA end matches TRBJ2-5 better. Germline V gives CDR1 MNHEY, CDR2 SVGAGI. The CDR3 has 15 residues. Here the CDR3 DNA reads TGTGCCAGCAGTTACCGATCGACACGACAAGAGACCCAGTACTTC. Amino acid sequence: CASSYRSTRQETQYF.

This clonotype was observed a single time. The J gene is TRBJ2-1, the V gene TRBV11-2, with TRBD2 matching over 12 bases. CDR3 length: 16 amino acids. J gave up 5 bases and V 6 bases, and 8 bases lay outside the gene matches. The germline V gene has CDR1 SGHAT and CDR2 FQNNGV. CDR3: CASRSLAGGRNNEQFF. CDR3 nucleotide sequence: TGTGCCAGCAGGTCCCTAGCGGGAGGGCGGAACAATGAGCAGTTCTTC.

Turning to this clonotype: This is likely a read error, given that the CDR3 carries no conserved phenylalanine or tryptophan at its end. The chain combines TRBV20-1 with TRBJ2-5; TRBD2 agrees at 8 bases. This CDR3 spans 14 amino acids. Germline V lookup: CDR1 DFQATT, CDR2 SNEGSKA (reference sequence). With 3 bases clipped from V and 3 bases from J, the junction kept 6 bases outside the gene matches. The CDR3 DNA sequence: TGCAGTGCTAGTATGGGTAGCGGGGAAGAGACCCAGTACGTC. It codes for CSASMGSGEETQYV.

This clonotype was found a few times. The rearrangement links TRBV12-3 or TRBV12-4 to TRBJ1-1; D is unresolved. Trimming took 3 bases from V and 6 from J, leaving 14 bases between them. The CDR3 length is 14 residues. CDR3 sequence: CASSLDGTVPEAFF. As DNA, the CDR3 is TGTGCCAGCAGTTTGGATGGCACCGTCCCTGAAGCTTTCTTT.

The rearrangement links TRBV6-6 to TRBJ2-2; 12 positions match TRBD1. Germline V CDR1 and CDR2: MNHNY, SVGAGI (reference sequence). The V gene end was trimmed by 5 bases and the J gene end by 7 bases; junction bases not matched to a gene: 11. This CDR3 contains 17 residues. The CDR3 sequence is CASSPNPGTGGFGELFF. In nucleotides, the CDR3 is TGTGCCAGCAGTCCAAACCCTGGGACAGGGGGCTTCGGGGAGCTGTTTTTT.

The chain carries TRBV12-3 or TRBV12-4 and TRBJ1-4, with D unclear. V lost 7 bases and J 8 bases, leaving 8 bases between the germline ends. The CDR3 consists of 11 residues. CDR3 protein: CASTAGEKLFF. CDR3 nucleotide sequence: TGTGCCAGCACCGCAGGAGAAAAACTGTTTTTT.

Concerning this clonotype: At one boundary the junction diverges from the germline segment, which might be a read error. This chain connects TRBV12-3 or TRBV12-4 to TRBJ2-3, with TRBD1 identical over 7 bases. The CDR3 is made up of 14 amino acids. CDR3 in amino acids: CASSPRDSTDAQYF. The CDR3 region has the DNA TGTGCCAGCAGCCCCCGGGACAGCACAGATGCGCAGTATTTT.

The CDR3 is CASSFASSYNEQFF. Written as DNA, the CDR3 is TGTGCCAGCAGTTTCGCTAGCTCCTACAATGAGCAGTTCTTC. This chain joins TRBV12-3 or TRBV12-4 and TRBJ2-1; D not certain. The CDR3 is made up of 14 amino acids. Trimming took 3 bases from V and 0 from J, leaving 6 bases between them.

The chain employs TRBV10-3 and TRBJ1-2; tentative D call: TRBD1 (6 bases). V lost 11 bases to trimming and J lost 0 bases, with 13 bases between them. The CDR3 is 13 residues long. CDR1 is ENHRY and CDR2 is SYGVKD in the germline V gene. The DNA for the CDR3 is TGTGCCGTCTGGGAGGGGGCTAACTATGGCTACACCTTC. It codes for CAVWEGANYGYTF.

The chain carries TRBV20-1 and TRBJ2-1; 10 bases are a match to TRBD1. Germline V lookup: CDR1 DFQATT, CDR2 SNEGSKA (reference sequence). V lost 6 bases to trimming and J lost 6 bases; unmatched junction nucleotides: 11. The CDR3 is 15 amino acids. The CDR3 DNA sequence: TGCAGTGCCGAAACCGGGACAGGGGCTTCCAATGAGCAGTTCTTC. It codes for CSAETGTGASNEQFF.

The chain links TRBV5-6 to TRBJ2-3; TRBD2 matches at 7 bases. The germline V gene encodes CDR1 SGHDT and CDR2 YYEEEE. CDR3 length: 16 amino acids. V shed 4 bases and J 3 bases; nucleotides not matched to a gene: 11. The chain's CDR3 is CASSQPPGRGTDTQYF. DNA of the CDR3: TGTGCCAGCAGCCAACCCCCGGGGCGGGGGACAGATACGCAGTATTTT.

This clonotype was seen a handful of times. V and J are TRBV10-3 and TRBJ2-7; D is unclear. The germline V and J ends were trimmed by 4 bases and 5 bases, with 12 bases remaining between them. Germline loops: CDR1 ENHRY, CDR2 SYGVKD. The CDR3 has 13 amino acids. CDR3 loop: CAISGSSGHEQYF. For the CDR3, the DNA is TGTGCCATCAGTGGGTCGTCTGGGCACGAGCAGTACTTC.

This sequence joins TRBV10-3 and TRBJ2-3; TRBD2 might be the D (6 bases). Trimming removed 10 bases at V and 2 bases at J, with 13 bases between. The length of the CDR3 is 13 residues. Germline V gene lookup returns CDR1 ENHRY and CDR2 SYGVKD. The CDR3 loop reads CANPGTDTDTQYF. CDR3 bases: TGTGCCAACCCCGGGACTGACACAGATACGCAGTATTTT.

Many counts were recorded for this clonotype. This sequence joins TRBV5-5 and TRBJ2-1; D uncertain. V was shortened by 4 bases and J by 0 bases, with 11 bases between the two germline ends. This CDR3 has 15 residues. The germline V gene encodes CDR1 SGHKS and CDR2 YYEKEE (reference sequence). The CDR3 sequence: CASSPRSSSYNEQFF. DNA of the CDR3: TGTGCCAGCAGCCCTAGGTCGAGCTCCTACAATGAGCAGTTCTTC.

In its sample, this clonotype was seen a few times. The rearrangement links TRBV6-5 to TRBJ2-7; 13 positions match TRBD2. The ends lost 8 bases at V and 4 bases at J; junction bases unmatched: 11. The V gene's germline CDR1 is MNHEY and CDR2 SVGAGI. CDR3 length: 16 amino acids. The CDR3 here is CASGTSGTRWDYEQYF. CDR3 nucleotide sequence: TGTGCCAGCGGGACTAGCGGGACTAGATGGGATTACGAGCAGTACTTC.

This chain connects TRBV27 to TRBJ1-1; TRBD1 aligns across 8 bases. Germline V CDR1 and CDR2: MNHEY, SMNVEV (reference sequence). The junction had 6 bases not matched to a gene; V was cut back by 6 bases and J by 9 bases. The CDR3 is made up of 12 amino acids. Here the CDR3 DNA reads TGTGCCAGCAGCATCGCCAGGGGGCAAGCTTTCTTT. This sequence encodes CASSIARGQAFF.

In this sample, this clonotype turned up a few times. CDR3 coding DNA: TGCAGCGTTGAAGCGGGGGGACAGGGGGGGTCCTACGAGCAGTACTTC. It is translated as CSVEAGGQGGSYEQYF. V usage is TRBV29-1 and J usage is TRBJ2-7, with 11 bases fitting TRBD1. The CDR3 sequence is 16 residues long. Trimming removed 1 base from V and 1 base from J; junction bases left unmatched: 6. The germline CDR1 and CDR2 sequences are SQVTM and ANQGSEA.